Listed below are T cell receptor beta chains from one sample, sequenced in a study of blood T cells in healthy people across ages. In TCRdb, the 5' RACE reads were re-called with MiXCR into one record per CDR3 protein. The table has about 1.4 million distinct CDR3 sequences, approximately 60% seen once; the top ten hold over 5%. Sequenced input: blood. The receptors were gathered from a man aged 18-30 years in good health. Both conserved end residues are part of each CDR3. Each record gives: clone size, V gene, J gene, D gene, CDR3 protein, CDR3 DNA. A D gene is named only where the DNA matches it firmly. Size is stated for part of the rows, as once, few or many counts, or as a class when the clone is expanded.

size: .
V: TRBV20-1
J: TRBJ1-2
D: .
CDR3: CSARGRNHYGYTF
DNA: TGCAGTGCTAGGGGCAGGAACCATTATGGCTACACCTTC

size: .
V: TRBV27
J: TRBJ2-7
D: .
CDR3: CASTRDPSSYEQYF
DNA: TGTGCCAGCACCCGGGACCCCTCATCCTACGAGCAGTACTTC

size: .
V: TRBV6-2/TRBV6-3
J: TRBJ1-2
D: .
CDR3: CASNDAGDYGYTF
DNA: TGTGCCAGCAACGACGCAGGGGACTATGGCTACACCTTC

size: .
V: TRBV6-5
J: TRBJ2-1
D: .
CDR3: CASSYRAAYNEQFF
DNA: TGTGCCAGCAGTTACCGGGCAGCCTACAATGAGCAGTTCTTC

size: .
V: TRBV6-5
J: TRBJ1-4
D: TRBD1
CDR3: CANRGQGVQKLFF
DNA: TGTGCCAACAGGGGACAGGGGGTCCAGAAACTGTTTTTT

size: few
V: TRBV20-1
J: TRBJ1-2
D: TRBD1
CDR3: CSARSGGRYYGYTF
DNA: TGCAGTGCCCGATCAGGGGGGCGGTACTATGGCTACACCTTC

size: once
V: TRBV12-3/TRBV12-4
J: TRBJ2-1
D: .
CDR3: CATDRPSSYNEQFF
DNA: TGTGCCACCGACCGCCCGAGCTCCTACAATGAGCAGTTCTTC

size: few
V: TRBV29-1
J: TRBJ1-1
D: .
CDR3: CSVVESGALNTEAFF
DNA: TGCAGCGTTGTGGAGTCAGGCGCCTTGAACACTGAAGCTTTCTTT

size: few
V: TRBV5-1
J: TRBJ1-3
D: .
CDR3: CASSPAMGYSGNTIYF
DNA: TGCGCCAGCAGCCCGGCGATGGGCTACTCTGGAAACACCATATATTTT

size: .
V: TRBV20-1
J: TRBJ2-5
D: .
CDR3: CSARDAAGKETQYF
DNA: TGCAGTGCTAGAGACGCGGCAGGGAAAGAGACCCAGTACTTC

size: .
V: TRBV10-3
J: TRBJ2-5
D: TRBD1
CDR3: CAARNGTVGETQYF
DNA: TGTGCCGCCAGGAACGGGACAGTAGGAGAGACCCAGTACTTC

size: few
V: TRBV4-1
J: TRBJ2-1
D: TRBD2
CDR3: CASSQASGATYNEQFF
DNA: TGCGCCAGCAGCCAGGCTAGCGGGGCTACCTACAATGAGCAGTTCTTC

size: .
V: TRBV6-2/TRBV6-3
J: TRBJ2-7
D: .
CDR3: CASSYTRVSSYEQYF
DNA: TGTGCCAGCAGTTACACCCGAGTTTCTAGCTACGAGCAGTACTTC

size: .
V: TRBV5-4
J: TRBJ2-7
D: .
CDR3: CASSLQANGEQYF
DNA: TGTGCCAGCAGTTTACAGGCGAATGGGGAGCAGTACTTC

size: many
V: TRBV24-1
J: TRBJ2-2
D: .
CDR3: CATSSGGRDTGELFF
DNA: TGTGCCACCAGTTCCGGGGGTAGGGACACCGGGGAGCTGTTTTTT

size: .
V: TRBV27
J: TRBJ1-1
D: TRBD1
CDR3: CASSSRQGMNTEAFF
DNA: TGTGCCAGCAGTTCCAGACAGGGTATGAACACTGAAGCTTTCTTT

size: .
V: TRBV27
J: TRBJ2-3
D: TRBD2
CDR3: CASSLWRERTDTQYF
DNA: TGTGCCAGCAGTTTATGGCGGGAGCGGACAGATACGCAGTATTTT

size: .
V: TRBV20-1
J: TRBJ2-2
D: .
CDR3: CSARDWDTGELFF
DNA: TGCAGTGCTAGAGATTGGGACACCGGGGAGCTGTTTTTT

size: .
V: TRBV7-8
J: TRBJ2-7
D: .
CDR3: CAGSSPGRSYEQYF
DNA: TGTGCCGGCAGCTCACCAGGGCGCTCCTACGAGCAGTACTTC

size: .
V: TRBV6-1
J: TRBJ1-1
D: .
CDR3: CASSEGPGVSLNTEAFF
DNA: TGTGCCAGCAGTGAAGGGCCGGGTGTCTCTTTGAACACTGAAGCTTTCTTT

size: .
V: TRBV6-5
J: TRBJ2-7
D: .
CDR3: CASRLYGTQNYEQYF
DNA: TGTGCCAGCAGATTATATGGGACTCAGAACTACGAGCAGTACTTC

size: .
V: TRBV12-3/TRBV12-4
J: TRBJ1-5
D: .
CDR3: CASNLGVTQPQHF
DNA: TGTGCCAGCAATCTGGGCGTCACTCAGCCCCAGCATTTT

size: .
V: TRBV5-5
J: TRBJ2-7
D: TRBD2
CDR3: CASSLGLAGVGYEQYF
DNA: TGTGCCAGCAGCTTGGGTTTAGCGGGAGTAGGCTACGAGCAGTACTTC

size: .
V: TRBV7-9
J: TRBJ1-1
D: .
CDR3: CASSPIQGPEAFF
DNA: TGTGCCAGCAGCCCTATTCAGGGCCCTGAAGCTTTCTTT

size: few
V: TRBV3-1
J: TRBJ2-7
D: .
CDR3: CASSQVTSKSEQYF
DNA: TGTGCCAGCAGCCAAGTGACCTCTAAGAGCGAGCAGTACTTC

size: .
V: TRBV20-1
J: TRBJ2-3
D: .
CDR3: CGASRTKSWKDTDTQYF
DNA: TGCGGTGCTAGTAGGACTAAGTCCTGGAAAGACACAGATACGCAGTATTTT

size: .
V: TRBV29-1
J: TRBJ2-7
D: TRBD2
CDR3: CSVDPGGSEQYF
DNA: TGCAGCGTTGACCCGGGAGGGTCTGAGCAGTACTTC

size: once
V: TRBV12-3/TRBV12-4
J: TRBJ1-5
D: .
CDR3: CASSFWTAAGQPQHF
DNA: TGTGCCAGCAGTTTCTGGACAGCGGCAGGTCAGCCCCAGCATTTT

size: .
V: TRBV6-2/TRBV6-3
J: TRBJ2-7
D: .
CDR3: CAIDDGFPYEQYF
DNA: TGTGCCATCGACGACGGTTTTCCCTACGAGCAGTACTTC